The next 4 T cell receptor beta chains were all read from a single sample in a study of blood T cell repertoires in COVID-19 (dated by TCRdb to about 2020). Libraries were constructed by the immunoSEQ multiplex PCR assay. Imported from immuneACCESS, the table was reduced by TCRdb to in-frame sequences with V and J called. These copies leave out some clones; in studies compared against another copy, an unresolved V gene accounts for under half, and the cause of the remainder is not known. Within this sample are 250,000 to 350,000 clones, with roughly 88% of them counted one time only. The leading ten clones occupy under 4.5% of the sample. The material sequenced was peripheral blood. These TCRs come from a woman in her forties or fifties with active or convalescent COVID-19.

The rearrangement uses TRBV2 and TRBJ1-2, with D tentatively TRBD1 (6 bases). Per germline, CDR1 SNHLY and CDR2 FYNNEI. V dropped 5 bases and J dropped 2 bases, with 12 bases sitting between them. The CDR3 spans 14 residues. The CDR3 DNA follows: TGTGCCAGCAGTAGGAACAGGGAGAACTATGGCTACACCTTC. Translating gives CASSRNRENYGYTF.

The rearrangement links TRBV9 to TRBJ2-7; D uncertain. This CDR3 has 13 residues. In germline, CDR1 is SGDLS, CDR2 YYNGEE. V lost 4 bases, J lost 3 bases, and 11 bases lay in between. For the CDR3, the DNA is TGTGCCAGCAGCCAGTTCCTTGACTACGAGCAGTACTTC. It translates to CASSQFLDYEQYF.

Only a few counts were recorded for this clone. V and J are TRBV27 and TRBJ1-6; 7 bases agree with TRBD1. CDR3 length: 18 amino acids. The V and J ends lost 0 bases and 1 base, in that order; junction bases with no gene match: 6. Germline V gives CDR1 MNHEY, CDR2 SMNVEV (reference sequence). The CDR3 sequence: CASSLSSLDRSYNSPLHF. CDR3 bases: TGTGCCAGCAGTTTATCGAGTCTGGACAGGTCCTATAATTCACCCCTCCACTTT.

As DNA, the CDR3 is TGTGCCACCAGCAGTGGGAGTTCAGGGGCGAATGAGCAGTTCTTC. Its translation is CATSSGSSGANEQFF. The gene calls are TRBV15 and TRBJ2-1; maybe TRBD1 (6 bases). CDR3 length: 15 residues. Germline CDR1 and CDR2: LNHNV and YYDKDF (reference sequence). Trimming shortened V by 3 bases and J by 7 bases, and 16 bases separated the two germline ends.